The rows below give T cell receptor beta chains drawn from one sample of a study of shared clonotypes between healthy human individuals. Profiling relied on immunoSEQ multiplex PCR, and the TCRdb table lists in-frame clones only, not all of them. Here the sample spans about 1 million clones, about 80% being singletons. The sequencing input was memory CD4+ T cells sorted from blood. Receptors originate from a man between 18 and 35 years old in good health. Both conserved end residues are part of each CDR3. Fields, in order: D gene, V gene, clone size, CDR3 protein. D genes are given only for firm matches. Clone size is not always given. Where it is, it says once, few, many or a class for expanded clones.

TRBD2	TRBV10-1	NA	CATMPGTSPTDTQYF
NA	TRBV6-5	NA	CASSYIGGGEKLFF
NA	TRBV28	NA	CASSFTRVYEQYF
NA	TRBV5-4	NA	CASSLRGRQNNEQFF
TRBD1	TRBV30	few	CAWSKEQGLISTQYF
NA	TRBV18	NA	CASSPSGVVYEQYF
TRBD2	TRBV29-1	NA	CSVADGLAGVLETQYF
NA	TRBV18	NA	CASSPLGTAYEQYF
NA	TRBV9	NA	CASSPHGELNTEAFF
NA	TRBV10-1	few	CASSEGIAVETQYF
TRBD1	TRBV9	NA	CASSVGGWGQGKETQYF
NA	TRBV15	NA	CATSRGDSLGEKLFF
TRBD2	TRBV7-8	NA	CASSYPTSGSTDTQYF
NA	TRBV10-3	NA	CAISESRDLNNEQFF
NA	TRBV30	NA	CAWSPFGNRVYTEAFF
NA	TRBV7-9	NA	CASSLTDSGNTIYF
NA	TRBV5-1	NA	CASSPGGGEETQYF
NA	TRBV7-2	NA	CASSLDRVEQYF
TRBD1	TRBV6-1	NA	CAGTRDSHTGELFF
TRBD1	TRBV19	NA	CASSRQTGAEQYF
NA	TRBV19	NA	CASSSQSFYGYTF
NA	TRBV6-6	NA	CASRTGPSSYEQYF